The subject of this entry is one TCR beta chain. Its antigen is unknown. cDNA encoding TCRalpha and TCRbeta underwent two nested PCRs of approximately 16 and 10 cycles, each of which was followed by bead purification. TCRdb reworked the 5' RACE reads into one entry per CDR3 protein, no DNA. The sample totals around 220,000 distinct CDR3 sequences. This specimen comes from a study of monozygotic twins with inflammatory bowel disease. Study-wide points: The study found lower TCRbeta diversity (inverse Simpson) in IBD patients than in healthy co-twins.

Germline V gene lookup returns CDR1 SGHRS and CDR2 YFSETQ. The CDR3 runs to 15 residues. The chain links TRBV5-1 to TRBJ2-3; TCRdb indicates TRBD2, and absent DNA this call remains unverified. The source material was blood. The clonotype originates from a human donor with ulcerative colitis or Crohn's disease, or a healthy co-twin of an affected twin (not recorded which). The CDR3 here is CASSLSTSGTDTQYF.